The 32 T cell receptor beta chains reported below all come from one sample, sequenced in a study of neoadjuvant anti-PD-1 for oral cavity cancer. As for time point: after neoadjuvant nivolumab, at surgical resection. Produced via immunoSEQ multiplex PCR; TCRdb's table is partial and in-frame only. The data hold approximately 13,000 clones, with under 85% observed a single time. This material consisted of PBMCs, taken after nivolumab (anti-PD-1) treatment. These receptors all come from a person between 40 and 79 years old with oral cavity squamous cell carcinoma.

CDR3: CAISEFPPGQGGNEQFF. The CDR3 nucleotides read TGTGCCATCAGTGAGTTTCCGCCGGGACAGGGGGGTAATGAGCAGTTCTTC. The V call is TRBV10-3, the J call TRBJ2-1, with 11 bases lining up with TRBD1. Germline CDR1 ENHRY, CDR2 SYGVKD. With 1 base clipped from V and 7 bases from J, the junction kept 9 bases outside the gene matches. CDR3 length: 17 amino acids.

This chain connects TRBV11-2 to TRBJ1-2, with TRBD1 matching over 8 bases. The CDR3 sequence is 13 residues long. Germline CDR1 SGHAT, CDR2 FQNNGV. V shed 2 bases and J 6 bases; nucleotides not matched to a gene: 2. The CDR3 DNA sequence: TGTGCCAGCAGCTTATTGGACAGGGATGGCTACACCTTC. This gives the protein CASSLLDRDGYTF.

This clone was seen only a few times. The rearrangement uses TRBV5-1 and TRBJ2-7; 8 bases are a match to TRBD2. The trim removed 0 bases at V and 2 bases at J, leaving 4 bases unmatched. The CDR3 extends over 15 amino acids. Germline assignment: CDR1 SGHRS and CDR2 YFSETQ. CDR3 sequence reads: CASSLGGSGTYEQYF. CDR3 in DNA: TGCGCCAGCAGCTTGGGAGGTAGCGGGACCTACGAGCAGTACTTC.

The table lists this clone with a few counts. Written as DNA, the CDR3 is TGCGCCAGCAGCTTGGAGGTCGCTGGAAACACCATATATTTT. Translated: CASSLEVAGNTIYF. The chain couples TRBV5-1 to TRBJ1-3, with D unclear. V was cut by 0 bases and J by 2 bases, with 6 bases left in between. This CDR3 spans 14 amino acids. The V gene's germline CDR1 is SGHRS and CDR2 YFSETQ.

This clone appeared a few times. This chain joins TRBV30 and TRBJ2-2; tentatively, D is TRBD2 (6 bases). The CDR3 spans 14 residues. V gave up 3 bases and J gave up 3 bases, with 11 bases separating them. Germline lookup yields CDR1 GTSNPN and CDR2 SVGIG (reference sequence). For the CDR3, the DNA is TGTGCCTGGAGAGGAGGGAGAGACACCGGGGAGCTGTTTTTT. Translating it yields CAWRGGRDTGELFF.

The CDR3 is CASSPHGGGRVNEQFF. The CDR3 DNA reads TGCGCCAGCAGCCCCCACGGGGGCGGGAGGGTCAATGAGCAGTTCTTC. The genes are TRBV5-1 and TRBJ2-1; 9 positions match TRBD2. V shed 4 bases, J shed 6 bases, and the junction held 11 bases outside the gene matches. The length of the CDR3 is 16 residues. Germline V gene sequence: CDR1 SGHRS, CDR2 YFSETQ.

The V call is TRBV6-5, the J call TRBJ2-3, with D possibly matching TRBD2 (6 bases). The CDR3 runs to 15 residues. V gave up 5 bases and J gave up 2 bases, with 14 bases separating them. In germline, CDR1 is MNHEY, CDR2 SVGAGI. CDR3 sequence (DNA): TGTGCCAGCAGTGTACAGTCGGGAGACACAGATACGCAGTATTTT. This sequence encodes CASSVQSGDTDTQYF.

In this sample, this clone turned up a few times. The rearrangement uses TRBV28 and TRBJ2-7; a possible D gene is TRBD1 (5 bases). The V gene's germline CDR1 is MDHEN and CDR2 SYDVKM. V lost 4 bases to trimming and J lost 3 bases, with 10 bases between them. This CDR3 contains 13 residues. The CDR3 here is CASSWNRIYEQYF. The CDR3 nucleotides are TGTGCCAGCAGTTGGAACAGGATCTACGAGCAGTACTTC.

This rearrangement joins TRBV28 to TRBJ2-5; D call uncertain. Trimming took off 2 bases at V and 5 bases at J, with 12 bases between the two ends. CDR1 and CDR2 from the germline V gene are MDHEN and SYDVKM. The CDR3 spans 14 residues. CDR3 sequence: CASSLGLTGETQYF. As DNA, the CDR3 is TGTGCCAGCAGTTTAGGCCTAACGGGTGAGACCCAGTACTTC. The full variable domain, rest sourced from reference TRBV28 and TRBJ2-5, is DVKVTQSSRYLVKRTGEKVFLECVQDMDHENMFWYRQDPGLGLRLIYFSYDVKMKEKGDIPEGYSVSREKKERFSLILESASTNQTSMYLCASSLGLTGETQYFGPGTRLLVL.

CDR3: CASGDFWELFF. CDR3 DNA sequence: TGTGCCAGCGGGGACTTCTGGGAGCTGTTTTTT. The chain carries TRBV6-5 and TRBJ2-2; tentatively, D is TRBD2 (6 bases). The CDR3 loop spans 11 amino acids. The germline CDR1 and CDR2 sequences are MNHEY and SVGAGI. V was pared by 8 bases and J by 9 bases, with 10 bases between.

This clone was counted a few times. J is TRBJ2-1 and V is TRBV27, with 10 bases identical to TRBD2. Germline V gives CDR1 MNHEY, CDR2 SMNVEV (reference sequence). J lost 8 bases, V lost 5 bases, and 12 bases had no gene match. The length of the CDR3 is 16 residues. This CDR3 is CASSRVASGRAYEQFF. Written as DNA, the CDR3 is TGTGCCAGCAGTCGCGTCGCTAGCGGGAGAGCGTATGAGCAGTTCTTC.

This clone occurred a few times. V usage is TRBV4-1 and J usage is TRBJ2-7; a weak D match, TRBD1 (5 bases). Trimming shortened V by 4 bases and J by 0 bases, and 13 bases separated the two germline ends. Germline CDR1 reads MGHRA; CDR2 reads YSYEKL. The CDR3 totals 15 residues. The CDR3 loop is CASSLLETASYEQYF. The CDR3 DNA follows: TGCGCCAGCAGCCTATTAGAGACAGCCTCCTACGAGCAGTACTTC.

The chain couples TRBV5-6 to TRBJ2-5, with 8 bases matching TRBD1. Germline values: CDR1 SGHDT, CDR2 YYEEEE. CDR3 length equals 16 residues. J lost 3 bases, V lost 1 base, and 8 bases had no gene match. The CDR3 bases are TGTGCCAGCAGCTTGCCAGGGGGCGGTCAGGAAGAGACCCAGTACTTC. Translating gives CASSLPGGGQEETQYF.

This clone has a single count. The J gene is TRBJ2-7, the V gene TRBV15, with TRBD1 as a possible D gene (5 bases). Germline V CDR1 and CDR2: LNHNV, YYDKDF (reference sequence). The ends were cut back, 3 bases at V and 3 bases at J, with 12 bases in the middle. CDR3 length: 14 residues. For the CDR3, the DNA is TGTGCCACCAGCAGTGGCAGGGTTGTCTACGAGCAGTACTTC. Its protein is CATSSGRVVYEQYF.

The V call is TRBV5-4, the J call TRBJ2-1, with D possibly being TRBD1 or TRBD2 (5 bases each). The CDR3 contains 16 residues. Germline V gene lookup returns CDR1 SGHNT and CDR2 YYREEE (reference sequence). V was shortened by 4 bases and J by 0 bases, with 14 bases between the two germline ends. This CDR3 is CASSTGGGTSYNEQFF. The CDR3 DNA is TGTGCCAGCAGCACCGGAGGTGGGACCTCCTACAATGAGCAGTTCTTC. The whole variable domain, remainder taken from reference TRBV5-4 and TRBJ2-1, is ETGVTQSPTHLIKTRGQQVTLRCSSQSGHNTVSWYQQALGQGPQFIFQYYREEENGRGNFPPRFSGLQFPNYSSELNVNALELDDSALYLCASSTGGGTSYNEQFFGPGTRLTVL.

The rearrangement uses TRBV6-1 and TRBJ1-5; maybe TRBD1 (6 bases). The germline CDR1 and CDR2 sequences are MNHNS and SASEGT. Trimming removed 8 bases from V and 2 bases from J, with 13 bases in between. The CDR3 sequence is 14 residues long. In DNA form, the CDR3 reads TGTGCCAGCCGAGGGGGGGGTGGCAATCAGCCCCAGCATTTT. This gives the protein CASRGGGGNQPQHF.

The rearrangement links TRBV6-5 to TRBJ2-2; TRBD1 is a possible D gene (6 bases). Germline V lookup: CDR1 MNHEY, CDR2 SVGAGI. The CDR3 is 13 residues long. V was pared by 5 bases and J by 5 bases, with 9 bases between. The CDR3 reads CASSEGETGELFF. The CDR3 DNA is TGTGCCAGCAGTGAGGGGGAGACCGGGGAGCTGTTTTTT.

V gene TRBV5-8 combines with J gene TRBJ2-5, with D perhaps matching TRBD2 (6 bases). The length of the CDR3 is 13 residues. Trimming left V 1 base short and J 4 bases short, with 8 bases between. Germline assignment: CDR1 SGHTS and CDR2 YDEGEE. As DNA, the CDR3 is TGTGCCAGCAGCTTGATTAGCGGAGAGACCCAGTACTTC. This sequence encodes CASSLISGETQYF.

This clone was seen a few times. V gene TRBV27 combines with J gene TRBJ2-7, with unresolved D. V was trimmed by 8 bases and J by 2 bases, leaving 13 bases between them. The CDR3 totals 13 residues. Germline V CDR1 and CDR2: MNHEY, SMNVEV (reference sequence). In nucleotides, the CDR3 is TGTGCCAGCGGTAAAAGCGCTGCCTACGAGCAGTACTTC. Encoded protein: CASGKSAAYEQYF.

V usage is TRBV6-6 and J usage is TRBJ2-7; 10 bases map to TRBD1. This CDR3 comprises 13 residues. V was pared by 6 bases and J by 7 bases, with 6 bases of the junction left unmatched. Per germline, CDR1 MNHNY and CDR2 SVGAGI (reference sequence). The CDR3 sequence is CASSRGQGMEQYF. CDR3 nucleotides: TGTGCCAGCAGCAGGGGACAGGGGATGGAGCAGTACTTC.

The J gene is TRBJ2-5, the V gene TRBV7-6; D is undetermined. Trimming left V 3 bases short and J 1 base short, with 12 bases between. The CDR3 consists of 15 residues. Per germline, CDR1 SGHVS and CDR2 FNYEAQ. CDR3 bases: TGTGCCAGCAGCTTTTCTGGGCGGCCCCAAGAGACCCAGTACTTC. The encoded protein is CASSFSGRPQETQYF.

The rearrangement joins TRBV6-1 to TRBJ2-7, with D possibly TRBD2 on 5 matching bases. The V end lost 3 bases, the J end lost 3 bases, and 12 bases lay between the germline ends. CDR1 and CDR2 from the germline V gene are MNHNS and SASEGT. The CDR3 is made up of 14 amino acids. CDR3 region: CASSDYGIHYEQYF. The CDR3 bases are TGTGCCAGCAGTGATTACGGGATACACTACGAGCAGTACTTC.

The chain is built from TRBV5-6 and TRBJ2-1; perhaps TRBD2 as D (6 bases). The V and J ends lost 3 bases and 1 base respectively, with 11 bases between them. This CDR3 has 15 amino acids. Germline CDR1 is SGHDT and CDR2 is YYEEEE. Here the CDR3 DNA reads TGTGCCAGCAGCTGGGGCCGGGGGTCCTACAATGAGCAGTTCTTC. It specifies CASSWGRGSYNEQFF.

This rearrangement joins TRBV6-6 to TRBJ2-7; 7 bases line up with TRBD2. The CDR3 sequence is 14 residues long. Germline V lookup: CDR1 MNHNY, CDR2 SVGAGI (reference sequence). V shed 2 bases and J 4 bases; nucleotides not matched to a gene: 5. CDR3 nucleotide sequence: TGTGCCAGCAGTTACGTGCGGGAGAGGTACGAGCAGTACTTC. This sequence encodes CASSYVRERYEQYF.

The V call is TRBV10-1, the J call TRBJ2-7, with D possibly being TRBD2 (6 bases). The CDR3 sequence is 16 residues long. The V gene's germline CDR1 is WNHNN and CDR2 SYGVQD (reference sequence). V lost 2 bases to trimming and J lost 9 bases, with 23 bases between them. Here the CDR3 reads CASSEGSRDSIQRQYF. CDR3 DNA sequence: TGCGCCAGCAGTGAGGGATCCCGGGACTCGATTCAGAGGCAGTACTTC.

The chain is built from TRBV27 and TRBJ2-5; tentative D call: TRBD1 (6 bases). Looked up from germline, CDR1 is MNHEY and CDR2 is SMNVEV (reference sequence). Trimming pared 3 bases from V and 4 bases from J, leaving 12 bases between. The CDR3 length is 14 residues. CDR3 coding DNA: TGTGCCAGCAGTTTGTATGTAGGGGGAGAGACCCAGTACTTC. Its protein is CASSLYVGGETQYF.

The chain has TRBV30 and TRBJ1-1; 9 nucleotides match TRBD1. The CDR3 has 19 amino acids. The V gene end was trimmed by 1 base and the J gene end by 4 bases; junction bases not matched to a gene: 19. Germline V CDR1 and CDR2: GTSNPN, SVGIG (reference sequence). The CDR3: CAWSARGSGQGRMGTEAFF. CDR3 nucleotide sequence: TGTGCCTGGAGTGCCCGGGGGTCTGGACAGGGGCGAATGGGCACTGAAGCTTTCTTT.

This chain connects TRBV18 to TRBJ2-1; tentative D call: TRBD1 (6 bases). The CDR3 extends over 12 amino acids. V was clipped by 4 bases and J by 15 bases, with 16 bases between them. Germline V gene sequence: CDR1 KGHSH, CDR2 LQKENI. This chain's CDR3 is CASSLAPGALFF. DNA of the CDR3: TGTGCCAGCTCACTAGCCCCAGGGGCTCTGTTCTTC. The full variable domain, completed using reference TRBV18 and TRBJ2-1, is NAGVMQNPRHLVRRRGQEARLRCSPMKGHSHVYWYRQLPEEGLKFMVYLQKENIIDESGMPKERFSAEFPKEGPSILRIQQVVRGDSAAYFCASSLAPGALFFGPGTRLTVL.

The genes are TRBV9 and TRBJ2-2; no firm D call. This CDR3 is 14 amino acids long. Trimming pared 0 bases from V and 5 bases from J, leaving 8 bases between. CDR1 and CDR2 from the germline V gene are SGDLS and YYNGEE. The chain's CDR3 is CASSVGVSTGELFF. The CDR3 DNA reads TGTGCCAGCAGCGTAGGAGTCAGTACCGGGGAGCTGTTTTTT.

J is TRBJ2-1 and V is TRBV5-1, with 8 bases fitting TRBD1. V trimming: 0 bases; J trimming: 9 bases; junction bases outside the gene matches: 14. Germline CDR1 SGHRS, CDR2 YFSETQ. This CDR3 comprises 17 residues. The CDR3 is CASSLDGNRGSSGEQFF. CDR3 DNA sequence: TGCGCCAGCAGCTTGGATGGGAACAGGGGGTCGTCCGGTGAGCAGTTCTTC.

This chain links TRBV11-2 with TRBJ1-4, with 8 bases fitting TRBD1. The J segment lost 4 bases and the V segment lost 0 bases, leaving 7 bases of the junction unmatched. Per germline, CDR1 SGHAT and CDR2 FQNNGV. The CDR3 runs 17 residues. The CDR3 loop is CASSLEARGPVNEKLFF. The DNA for the CDR3 is TGTGCCAGCAGCTTAGAGGCCAGGGGGCCGGTTAATGAAAAACTGTTTTTT.

CDR3 loop: CASSGRTVTDTQYF. CDR3 nucleotide sequence: TGTGCCAGCAGCGGGCGGACAGTCACAGATACGCAGTATTTT. The J gene is TRBJ2-3, the V gene TRBV5-6, with D possibly TRBD1 on 6 matching bases. CDR1 SGHDT and CDR2 YYEEEE come from the germline V gene. Between the trimmed V and J ends, which lost 4 bases and 2 bases, there was a span of 11 bases. The CDR3 is 14 amino acids.